These T cell receptor beta chains were read from a single sample in a study of spatial heterogeneity in lung cancer. TCRdb ran MiXCR on the 5' RACE reads and lists one entry per CDR3 protein. This table holds 6,900 or so distinct CDR3 sequences, 12% found once. The sequenced sample was lung tumor tissue, obtained at surgery. Source of these receptors: a male donor with early-stage non-small cell lung cancer. CDR3s include the opening cysteine and the closing phenylalanine or tryptophan. Fields, in order: CDR3 protein, CDR3 DNA, D gene, clone size, V gene, J gene. D genes are given only for firm matches. Rows give clone size only sometimes, using once, few, many, or a class for an expanded clone.

CASSFRGLGYEQYF,TGTGCCAGCAGTTTTAGAGGATTGGGATACGAGCAGTACTTC,-,medium-sized,TRBV28,TRBJ2-7
CASSQVGGQGAYNEQFF,TGCGCCAGCAGCCAAGTAGGGGGGCAGGGGGCCTACAATGAGCAGTTCTTC,-,many,TRBV4-1,TRBJ2-1
CASSPEFQETQYF,TGTGCCAGTAGCCCAGAATTTCAAGAGACCCAGTACTTC,-,many,TRBV19,TRBJ2-5
CASSNTAGPLHF,TGTGCCAGCAGCAATACGGCGGGACCCCTCCACTTT,-,medium-sized,TRBV7-2,TRBJ1-6
CASSPTQEVMTYTF,TGTGCCAGCTCACCAACCCAGGAGGTGATGACCTACACCTTC,-,-,TRBV18,TRBJ1-2
CASSQRGQAFF,TGTGCCAGCAGCCAACGGGGGCAAGCTTTCTTT,-,few,TRBV4-2,TRBJ1-1
CASSLSLPDTQYF,TGTGCCAGCAGCTTATCTTTGCCAGATACGCAGTATTTT,-,-,TRBV11-2,TRBJ2-3
CARECVRPYEQYF,TGTGCCAGGGAGTGCGTCCGTCCCTACGAGCAGTACTTC,-,many,TRBV28,TRBJ2-7
CASSQPGTGDYEQYF,TGTGCCAGCAGCCAACCCGGGACAGGGGACTACGAGCAGTACTTC,TRBD1,many,TRBV4-2,TRBJ2-7
CASSFTPSSYNEQFF,TGTGCCAGCAGTTTTACGCCTAGCTCCTACAATGAGCAGTTCTTC,-,many,TRBV12-3/TRBV12-4,TRBJ2-1
CASSSGELNQPQHF,TGCGCCAGCAGCTCCGGGGAGTTAAATCAGCCCCAGCATTTT,-,medium-sized,TRBV5-1,TRBJ1-5
CANEGLAGSYNEQFF,TGTGCCAACGAAGGACTAGCGGGTTCCTACAATGAGCAGTTCTTC,TRBD2,many,TRBV7-9,TRBJ2-1
CASTPLAPDRVKETQYF,TGTGCCAGCACCCCCTTGGCGCCCGACAGGGTGAAGGAGACCCAGTACTTC,TRBD1,many,TRBV6-1,TRBJ2-5
CASSPQTGNTGELFF,TGTGCCAGCAGTCCCCAGACAGGGAACACCGGGGAGCTGTTTTTT,-,many,TRBV27,TRBJ2-2
CASSQPPSGRTTYEQYF,TGTGCCAGCAGCCAACCCCCTAGCGGGAGGACGACCTACGAGCAGTACTTC,TRBD2,many,TRBV3-1,TRBJ2-7
CASSLARAGGVPDTQYF,TGCGCCAGCAGCTTGGCCAGGGCGGGAGGAGTCCCAGATACGCAGTATTTT,TRBD2,many,TRBV5-1,TRBJ2-3
CASGLVAGPPSPLHF,TGTGCTAGTGGTTTGGTCGCAGGGCCGCCTTCACCCCTCCACTTT,-,many,TRBV12-5,TRBJ1-6
CASSLGAPLNEQYF,TGTGCCAGCAGTTTAGGAGCCCCACTAAACGAGCAGTACTTC,-,large,TRBV27,TRBJ2-7
CASSVGTGDGETQYF,TGCGCCAGCAGCGTCGGGACAGGGGACGGGGAGACCCAGTACTTC,TRBD1,large,TRBV5-1,TRBJ2-5
CSASGLAYEQYF,TGCAGTGCTAGCGGGCTAGCTTACGAGCAGTACTTC,-,-,TRBV20-1,TRBJ2-7
CASSSTGDPPYEQYF,TGTGCCAGCAGTTCAACAGGGGACCCCCCGTACGAGCAGTACTTC,TRBD1,many,TRBV12-3/TRBV12-4,TRBJ2-7
CASSTLGVADEQFF,TGTGCCAGCAGCACCCTCGGGGTAGCGGATGAGCAGTTCTTC,-,many,TRBV11-2,TRBJ2-1
CASSLDGHRPQHF,TGCGCCAGCAGCTTGGACGGGCACCGGCCCCAGCATTTT,-,many,TRBV5-1,TRBJ1-5
CAWSVTSGDTQYF,TGTGCCTGGAGTGTGACTAGCGGAGATACGCAGTATTTT,TRBD2,many,TRBV30,TRBJ2-3
CASIPGGTSYGYTF,TGTGCCAGCATCCCCGGCGGGACGTCGTATGGCTACACCTTC,-,many,TRBV28,TRBJ1-2
CASSLGGRTYEQYF,TGTGCCAGCAGTTTGGGCGGGCGAACCTACGAGCAGTACTTC,-,medium-sized,TRBV12-3/TRBV12-4,TRBJ2-7
CASSQRTGITGELFF,TGTGCCAGCAGCCAAAGGACAGGGATCACCGGGGAGCTGTTTTTT,TRBD1,medium-sized,TRBV3-1,TRBJ2-2
CSARDQRQANTEAFF,TGCAGTGCTAGAGATCAGAGACAGGCTAACACTGAAGCTTTCTTT,-,many,TRBV20-1,TRBJ1-1
CASSQEALIAGGETQYF,TGTGCCAGCAGCCAAGAGGCGTTAATAGCGGGAGGTGAGACCCAGTACTTC,TRBD2,medium-sized,TRBV3-1,TRBJ2-5
CSTRGNEETQYF,TGCAGCACCCGTGGGAATGAGGAGACCCAGTACTTC,-,many,TRBV20-1,TRBJ2-5
CATSDLEWRNEQFF,TGTGCCACCAGTGATTTGGAATGGCGGAATGAGCAGTTCTTC,-,many,TRBV24-1,TRBJ2-1
CASSSRAAEQYF,TGTGCCAGCAGCTCCCGGGCCGCCGAGCAGTACTTC,-,once,TRBV7-6,TRBJ2-7
CASSPQTSGLHEQFF,TGTGCCAGCAGCCCCCAGACTAGCGGTTTACATGAGCAGTTCTTC,TRBD2,-,TRBV7-3,TRBJ2-1
CASRPTLVNTEAFF,TGTGCCAGCAGGCCGACACTCGTGAACACTGAAGCTTTCTTT,-,-,TRBV6-1,TRBJ1-1
CSADLGTSGSYEQYF,TGCAGTGCAGACCTAGGGACTAGCGGCTCCTACGAGCAGTACTTC,TRBD2,many,TRBV20-1,TRBJ2-7
CASSTQRGQPQHF,TGTGCCAGCAGCACTCAGCGGGGTCAGCCCCAGCATTTT,-,medium-sized,TRBV27,TRBJ1-5
CASSEGLVSYEQYF,TGTGCCAGCAGCGAGGGACTAGTATCCTACGAGCAGTACTTC,TRBD2,many,TRBV9,TRBJ2-7
CATSDWTSGRTDTQYF,TGTGCCACCAGTGATTGGACTAGCGGGAGAACAGATACGCAGTATTTT,TRBD2,many,TRBV24-1,TRBJ2-3
CASSLYERFSYEQYF,TGTGCCAGCAGTTTGTATGAGCGGTTCTCCTACGAGCAGTACTTC,-,large,TRBV12-3/TRBV12-4,TRBJ2-7
CASSQGLARTDTQYF,TGTGCCAGCAGCCAAGGGCTAGCCCGCACAGATACGCAGTATTTT,-,many,TRBV14,TRBJ2-3
CASSSGTLPWQQYF,TGTGCCAGCAGTTCCGGGACACTTCCTTGGCAGCAGTACTTC,-,medium-sized,TRBV28,TRBJ2-7
CASSERGGQWNTEAFF,TGTGCCAGCAGTGAAAGGGGGGGACAGTGGAACACTGAAGCTTTCTTT,TRBD1,medium-sized,TRBV6-1,TRBJ1-1
CASSLVGWGPNSPLHF,TGTGCCAGCAGCTTAGTGGGGTGGGGACCTAATTCACCCCTCCACTTT,-,medium-sized,TRBV7-3,TRBJ1-6
CATAWAGVYEQYF,TGTGCCACCGCCTGGGCGGGAGTTTACGAGCAGTACTTC,TRBD2,-,TRBV6-2/TRBV6-3,TRBJ2-7
CATTGTGVSDTQYF,TGTGCCACAACCGGGACAGGCGTTTCAGATACGCAGTATTTT,TRBD1,many,TRBV6-5,TRBJ2-3
CASSGGPGVRDTEAFF,TGTGCCAGCAGTGGTGGCCCAGGGGTCAGGGACACTGAAGCTTTCTTT,-,-,TRBV25-1,TRBJ1-1
CASSHRSRGTEAFF,TGTGCCAGCAGTCATCGGTCCAGGGGGACTGAAGCTTTCTTT,TRBD1,medium-sized,TRBV13,TRBJ1-1